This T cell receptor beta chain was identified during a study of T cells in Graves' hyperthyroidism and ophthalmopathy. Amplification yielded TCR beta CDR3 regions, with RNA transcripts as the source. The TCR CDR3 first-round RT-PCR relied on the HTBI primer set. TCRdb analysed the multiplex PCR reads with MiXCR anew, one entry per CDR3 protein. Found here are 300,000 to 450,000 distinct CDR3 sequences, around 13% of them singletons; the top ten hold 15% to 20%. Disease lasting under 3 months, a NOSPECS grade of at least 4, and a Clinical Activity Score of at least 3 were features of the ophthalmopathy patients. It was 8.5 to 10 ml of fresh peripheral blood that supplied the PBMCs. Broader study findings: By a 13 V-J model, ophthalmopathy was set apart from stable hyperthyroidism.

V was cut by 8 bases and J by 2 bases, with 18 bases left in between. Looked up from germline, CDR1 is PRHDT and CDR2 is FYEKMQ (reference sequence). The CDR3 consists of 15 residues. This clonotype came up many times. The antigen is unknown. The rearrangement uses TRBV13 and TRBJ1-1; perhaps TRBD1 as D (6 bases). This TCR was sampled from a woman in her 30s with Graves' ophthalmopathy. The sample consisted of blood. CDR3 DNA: TGTGCCAGCGCAGAGAGGTGGGGGGGCAACACTGAAGCTTTCTTT. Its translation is CASAERWGGNTEAFF.